This T cell receptor (beta chain) appears in the sequencing data of a study of graft-versus-host responses after intestinal transplantation. Study-level background: For around three years after anti-thymocyte globulin induction, all recipients took tacrolimus and steroids.

Profiling relied on immunoSEQ multiplex PCR, and the TCRdb table lists in-frame clones only, not all of them. Of about 47,000 clones listed, about 95% were seen once; the top ten hold 1.5% to 2%. Concerning this clone: Its target is not known.

V dropped 1 base and J dropped 2 bases, with 20 bases sitting between them. The CDR3 has 18 amino acids. CDR1 is KGHSH and CDR2 is LQKENI in the germline V gene. Study results and limitations: Allografts of patients with graft-donor T cell macrochimerism showed high graft-versus-host to host-versus-graft clone ratios. Recipient marrow held GvH clones, some first seen in ileum or blood. Early declines in HvG clones that occurred post-transplant were associated with peak circulating GvH clone levels.

Source: PBMCs, taken about 11 months after intestinal transplant. This chain joins TRBV18 and TRBJ2-5, with a tentative D call TRBD2 (7 bases). This receptor was obtained from a human patient who received an intestinal transplant, so some T cells may come from the graft donor. The CDR3: CASSPQELGGGTQETQYF. The CDR3, as DNA: TGTGCCAGCTCACCACAAGAACTAGGCGGGGGCACACAAGAGACCCAGTACTTC.